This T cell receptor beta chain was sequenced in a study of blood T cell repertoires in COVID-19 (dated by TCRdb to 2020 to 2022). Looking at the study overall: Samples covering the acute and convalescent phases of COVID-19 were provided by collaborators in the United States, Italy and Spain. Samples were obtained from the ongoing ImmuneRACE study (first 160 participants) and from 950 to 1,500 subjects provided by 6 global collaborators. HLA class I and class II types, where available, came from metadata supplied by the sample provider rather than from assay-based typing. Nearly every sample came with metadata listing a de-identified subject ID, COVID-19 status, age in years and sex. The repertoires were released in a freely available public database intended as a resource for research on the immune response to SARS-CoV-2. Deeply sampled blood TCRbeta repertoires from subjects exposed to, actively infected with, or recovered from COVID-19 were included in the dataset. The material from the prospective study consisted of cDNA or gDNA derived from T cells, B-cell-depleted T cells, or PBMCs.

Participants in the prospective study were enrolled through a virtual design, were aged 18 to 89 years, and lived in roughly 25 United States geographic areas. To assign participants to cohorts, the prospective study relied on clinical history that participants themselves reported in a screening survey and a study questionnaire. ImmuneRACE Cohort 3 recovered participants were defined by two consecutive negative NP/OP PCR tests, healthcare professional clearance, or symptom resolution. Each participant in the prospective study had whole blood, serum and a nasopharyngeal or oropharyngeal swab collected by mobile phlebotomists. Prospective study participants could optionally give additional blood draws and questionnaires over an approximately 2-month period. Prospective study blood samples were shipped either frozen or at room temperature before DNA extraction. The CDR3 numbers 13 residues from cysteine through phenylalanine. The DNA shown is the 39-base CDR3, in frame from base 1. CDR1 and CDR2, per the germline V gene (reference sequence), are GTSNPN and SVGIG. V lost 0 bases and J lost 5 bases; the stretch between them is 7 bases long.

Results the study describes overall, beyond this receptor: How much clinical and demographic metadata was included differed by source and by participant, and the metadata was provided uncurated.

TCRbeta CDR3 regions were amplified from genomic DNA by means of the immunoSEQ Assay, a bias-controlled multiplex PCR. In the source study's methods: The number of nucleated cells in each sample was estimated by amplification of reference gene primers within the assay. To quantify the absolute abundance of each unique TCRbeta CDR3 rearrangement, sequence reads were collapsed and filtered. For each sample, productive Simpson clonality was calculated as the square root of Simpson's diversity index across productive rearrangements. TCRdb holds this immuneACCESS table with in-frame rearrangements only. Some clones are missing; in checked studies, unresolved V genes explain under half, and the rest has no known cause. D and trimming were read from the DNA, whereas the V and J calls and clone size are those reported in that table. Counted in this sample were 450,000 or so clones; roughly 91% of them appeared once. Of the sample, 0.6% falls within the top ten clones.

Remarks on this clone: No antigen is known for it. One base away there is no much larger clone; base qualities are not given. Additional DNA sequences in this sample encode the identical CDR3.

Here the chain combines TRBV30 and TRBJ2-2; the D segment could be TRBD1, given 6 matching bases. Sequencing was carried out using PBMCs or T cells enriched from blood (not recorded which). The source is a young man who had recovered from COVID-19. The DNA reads TGTGCCTGGAGTGTAGGGGGTACCGGGGAGCTGTTTTTT. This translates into CAWSVGGTGELFF.